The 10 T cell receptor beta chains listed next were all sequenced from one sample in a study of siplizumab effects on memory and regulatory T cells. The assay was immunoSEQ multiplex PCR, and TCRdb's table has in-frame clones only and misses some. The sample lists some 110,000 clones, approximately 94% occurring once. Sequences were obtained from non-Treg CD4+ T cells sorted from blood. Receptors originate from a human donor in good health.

CDR3 protein: CASSLDGRMNTEAFF. The CDR3 DNA follows: TGTGCCAGCAGCTTGGATGGTAGAATGAACACTGAAGCTTTCTTT. J is TRBJ1-1 and V is TRBV5-6, with D uncertain. Deletions cut 0 bases from V and 0 bases from J, with 9 bases between. Germline loops: CDR1 SGHDT, CDR2 YYEEEE. The CDR3 spans 15 residues.

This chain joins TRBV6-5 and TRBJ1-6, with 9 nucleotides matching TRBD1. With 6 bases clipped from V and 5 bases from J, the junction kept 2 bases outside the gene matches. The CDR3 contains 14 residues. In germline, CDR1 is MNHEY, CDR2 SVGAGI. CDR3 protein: CASSTGGHNSPLHF. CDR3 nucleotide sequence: TGTGCCAGCAGCACAGGGGGCCATAATTCACCCCTCCACTTT.

The CDR3 region is CASSPRQASSYEQYF. DNA for the CDR3: TGTGCCAGCTCACCAAGGCAGGCGTCCTCCTACGAGCAGTACTTC. The chain is built from TRBV18 and TRBJ2-7; D remains unclear. Germline CDR1 and CDR2: KGHSH and LQKENI. V lost 2 bases and J 0 bases, leaving 11 bases between the germline ends. CDR3 size: 15 residues.

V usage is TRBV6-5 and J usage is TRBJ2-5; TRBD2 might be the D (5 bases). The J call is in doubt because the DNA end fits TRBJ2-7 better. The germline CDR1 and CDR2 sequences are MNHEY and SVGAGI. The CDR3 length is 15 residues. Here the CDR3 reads CASSYSRGSPYEQYF. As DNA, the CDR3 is TGTGCCAGCAGTTACTCGAGAGGGTCCCCCTACGAGCAGTACTTC.

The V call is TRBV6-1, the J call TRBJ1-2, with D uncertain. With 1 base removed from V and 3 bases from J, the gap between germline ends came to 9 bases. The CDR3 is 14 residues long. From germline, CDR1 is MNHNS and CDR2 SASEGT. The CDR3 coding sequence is TGTGCCAGCAGTGAAGGGCCCACCGACTATGGCTACACCTTC. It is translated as CASSEGPTDYGYTF.

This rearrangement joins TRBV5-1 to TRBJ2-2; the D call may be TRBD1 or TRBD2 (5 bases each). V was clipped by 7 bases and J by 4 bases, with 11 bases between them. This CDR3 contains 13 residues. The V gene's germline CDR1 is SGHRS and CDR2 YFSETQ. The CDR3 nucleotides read TGCGCCAGCGGGGGTGGGGCCACCGGGGAGCTGTTTTTT. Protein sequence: CASGGGATGELFF.

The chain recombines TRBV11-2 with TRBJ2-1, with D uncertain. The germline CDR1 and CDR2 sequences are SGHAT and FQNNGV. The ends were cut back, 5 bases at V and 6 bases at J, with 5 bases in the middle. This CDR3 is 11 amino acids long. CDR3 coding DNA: TGTGCCAGCAGCGGAACCAATGAGCAGTTCTTC. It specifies CASSGTNEQFF.

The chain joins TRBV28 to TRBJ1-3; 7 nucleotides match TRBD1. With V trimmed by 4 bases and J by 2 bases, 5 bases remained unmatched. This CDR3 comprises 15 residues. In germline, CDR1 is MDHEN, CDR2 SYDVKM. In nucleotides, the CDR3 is TGTGCCAGCAGTTCAGCAGACAGGGCTGGAAACACCATATATTTT. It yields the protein CASSSADRAGNTIYF.

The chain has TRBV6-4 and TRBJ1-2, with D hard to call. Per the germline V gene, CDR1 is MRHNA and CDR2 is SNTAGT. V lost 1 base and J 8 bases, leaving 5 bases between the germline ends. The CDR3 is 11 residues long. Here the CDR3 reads CASSDLPGYTF. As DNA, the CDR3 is TGTGCCAGCAGTGACTTACCGGGCTACACCTTC.

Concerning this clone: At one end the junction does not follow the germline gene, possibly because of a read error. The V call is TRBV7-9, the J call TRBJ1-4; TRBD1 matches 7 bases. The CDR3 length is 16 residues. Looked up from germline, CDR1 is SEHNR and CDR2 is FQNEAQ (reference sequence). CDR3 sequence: CASSLQGVLEKERLFF. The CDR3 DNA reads TGTGCCAGCAGCTTACAGGGGGTTCTAGAAAAGGAAAGACTGTTTTTT.